A single sample is the source of the 20 T cell receptor beta chains below, sequenced in a study of blood T cell repertoires in COVID-19. Sequenced by immunoSEQ multiplex PCR; TCRdb stores in-frame clones only, minus some. The sample lists about 100,000 clones, approximately 80% occurring once. The sequencing input was peripheral blood. These receptors originate from a man in his 70s with active or convalescent COVID-19.

The chain links TRBV19 to TRBJ1-1; 9 nucleotides line up with TRBD1. The CDR3 is 15 amino acids. With V trimmed by 5 bases and J by 4 bases, 8 bases remained unmatched. The V gene's germline CDR1 is LNHDA and CDR2 SQIVND (reference sequence). The chain's CDR3 is CASSGRDRVSTEAFF. The CDR3, as DNA: TGTGCCAGTAGTGGCCGGGACAGGGTGAGCACTGAAGCTTTCTTT. The complete variable domain, with remaining parts taken from reference TRBV19 and TRBJ1-1, reads DGGITQSPKYLFRKEGQNVTLSCEQNLNHDAMYWYRQDPGQGLRLIYYSQIVNDFQKGDIAEGYSVSREKKESFPLTVTSAQKNPTAFYLCASSGRDRVSTEAFFGQGTRLTVV.

This chain connects TRBV28 to TRBJ2-1; D is unresolved. V lost 7 bases to trimming and J lost 4 bases, with 17 bases between them. Germline V gives CDR1 MDHEN, CDR2 SYDVKM. CDR3 length: 15 residues. In DNA form, the CDR3 reads TGTGCCAGCACACCGTCCGACAACCATTACAATGAGCAGTTCTTC. Translation gives CASTPSDNHYNEQFF.

The chain uses TRBV27 and TRBJ1-3; 7 positions agree with TRBD1. Germline CDR1 reads MNHEY; CDR2 reads SMNVEV (reference sequence). V trimming: 8 bases; J trimming: 0 bases; junction bases outside the gene matches: 10. CDR3 length: 16 residues. The CDR3 coding sequence is TGTGCCAGCGGCAGGGGGTCCCTCATCTCTGGAAACACCATATATTTT. This codes for CASGRGSLISGNTIYF.

The rearrangement uses TRBV7-9 and TRBJ2-1, with TRBD2 as a possible D gene (7 bases). V lost 2 bases and J lost 7, with 21 bases in between. This CDR3 has 17 amino acids. The germline CDR1 and CDR2 sequences are SEHNR and FQNEAQ (reference sequence). Written as DNA, the CDR3 is TGTGCCAGCAGCTTAAAGGGGGGGACCCTCGGGGGAAATGAGCAGTTCTTC. Translated, it gives CASSLKGGTLGGNEQFF.

This clone was seen a few times. This chain links TRBV19 with TRBJ1-5; TRBD1 agrees at 7 bases. Germline values: CDR1 LNHDA, CDR2 SQIVND (reference sequence). J lost 0 bases, V lost 0 bases, and 2 bases had no gene match. The CDR3 extends over 16 amino acids. CDR3 amino acids: CASSIETGISNQPQHF. The CDR3 nucleotides are TGTGCCAGTAGTATAGAGACAGGGATTAGCAATCAGCCCCAGCATTTT.

The chain links TRBV20-1 to TRBJ2-3; 11 positions match TRBD2. Germline CDR1 and CDR2: DFQATT and SNEGSKA (reference sequence). With V trimmed by 3 bases and J by 0 bases, 5 bases remained unmatched. This CDR3 has 16 amino acids. This CDR3 is CSASLLAGGSTDTQYF. DNA of the CDR3: TGCAGTGCTAGTTTGCTAGCGGGAGGAAGCACAGATACGCAGTATTTT.

This clone was seen once. The J gene is TRBJ2-3, the V gene TRBV24-1; TRBD2 might be the D (5 bases). The CDR3 has 15 residues. V dropped 5 bases and J dropped 5 bases, with 16 bases sitting between them. From germline, CDR1 is KGHDR and CDR2 SFDVKD. The DNA for the CDR3 is TGTGCCACCAGTGCCCAAAGCGGACGGGGAGATACGCAGTATTTT. This gives the protein CATSAQSGRGDTQYF.

This clone has a handful of counts. The V gene is TRBV6-1, the J gene TRBJ2-3; TRBD2 aligns across 12 bases. Germline trimming cut 4 bases from V and 3 bases from J; bases unmatched to any gene: 5. CDR3 length: 16 amino acids. CDR1 MNHNS and CDR2 SASEGT come from the germline V gene. The CDR3 sequence: CASSGRTSGTTDTQYF. CDR3 in DNA: TGTGCCAGCAGTGGCAGGACTAGCGGGACGACAGATACGCAGTATTTT.

V is TRBV19 and J is TRBJ2-6, with a tentative D call TRBD1 (6 bases). In germline, CDR1 is LNHDA, CDR2 SQIVND (reference sequence). V dropped 1 base and J dropped 4 bases, with 8 bases sitting between them. This CDR3 contains 15 residues. CDR3 DNA: TGTGCCAGTAGTATAGCAGGGGCCGGGGCCAACGTCCTGACTTTC. Translating gives CASSIAGAGANVLTF.

CDR3 amino acids: CASSLDGTYEQYF. The CDR3 DNA is TGTGCCAGCAGTTTAGACGGTACCTACGAGCAGTACTTC. The J gene is TRBJ2-7, the V gene TRBV12-3 or TRBV12-4; D ambiguous. This CDR3 contains 13 residues. The germline V and J ends were trimmed by 1 base and 2 bases, with 6 bases remaining between them.

The chain is built from TRBV5-1 and TRBJ1-1; possibly TRBD1 for D (6 bases). Germline CDR1 is SGHRS and CDR2 is YFSETQ. The V end was cut by 0 bases, the J end by 10 bases, with 10 bases between. The CDR3 has 12 residues. This CDR3 reads CASSLEQGSAFF. CDR3 bases: TGCGCCAGCAGCTTGGAGCAGGGGTCAGCTTTCTTT.

The V call is TRBV28, the J call TRBJ1-1; D uncertain. V lost 1 base and J 9 bases, leaving 9 bases between the germline ends. The germline CDR1 and CDR2 sequences are MDHEN and SYDVKM. The CDR3 contains 12 residues. CDR3 in amino acids: CASSLLAYQAFF. DNA of the CDR3: TGTGCCAGCAGTTTATTGGCTTACCAAGCTTTCTTT.

This CDR3 reads CASSLGPGGPMNTEAFF. CDR3 sequence (DNA): TGTGCCAGCAGCTTAGGCCCAGGGGGCCCCATGAACACTGAAGCTTTCTTT. The chain joins TRBV7-3 to TRBJ1-1; 8 nucleotides agree with TRBD1. V lost 2 bases and J lost 0; bases outside the gene matches: 8. The CDR3 runs to 17 residues. CDR1 is SGHTA and CDR2 is FQGTGA in the germline V gene. Using reference TRBV7-3 and TRBJ1-1 for the parts outside the CDR3, the full variable domain is GAGVSQTPSNKVTEKGKYVELRCDPISGHTALYWYRQSLGQGPEFLIYFQGTGAADDSGLPNDRFFAVRPEGSVSTLKIQRTERGDSAVYLCASSLGPGGPMNTEAFFGQGTRLTVV.

The rearrangement links TRBV10-3 to TRBJ2-4, with D tentatively TRBD1 (6 bases). This CDR3 has 16 residues. CDR1 ENHRY and CDR2 SYGVKD come from the germline V gene. Trimming took 2 bases from V and 3 from J, leaving 14 bases between them. CDR3 protein: CAISEPKGVGKNIQYF. CDR3 sequence (DNA): TGTGCCATCAGTGAGCCCAAGGGGGTAGGCAAAAACATTCAGTACTTC.

The rearrangement joins TRBV5-1 to TRBJ2-3; D is uncertain. Germline V gives CDR1 SGHRS, CDR2 YFSETQ. This CDR3 comprises 13 residues. Deletions cut 4 bases from V and 5 bases from J, with 11 bases between. The DNA for the CDR3 is TGCGCCAGCAGCATTTACCCGGGAGATACGCAGTATTTT. Its translation is CASSIYPGDTQYF.

The CDR3 sequence is CASSLQGTNTGELFF. CDR3 sequence (DNA): TGTGCCAGCAGCCTACAGGGGACGAACACCGGGGAGCTGTTTTTT. The chain couples TRBV6-5 to TRBJ2-2; 7 nucleotides agree with TRBD1. V lost 6 bases and J lost 0; bases outside the gene matches: 4. Germline CDR1 is MNHEY and CDR2 is SVGAGI. The CDR3 has 15 amino acids.

The chain combines TRBV5-1 with TRBJ2-3; weak D call: TRBD1 (5 bases). Trimming took 5 bases from V and 4 from J, leaving 14 bases between them. Germline CDR1 SGHRS, CDR2 YFSETQ. This CDR3 has 14 amino acids. The CDR3 protein is CASSAAGLPDTQYF. The DNA of the CDR3 is TGCGCCAGCAGTGCTGCAGGGTTACCAGATACGCAGTATTTT.

This clone was seen more than once but under ten times. The J gene is TRBJ1-2, the V gene TRBV11-3; D unresolved. With 1 base removed from V and 4 bases from J, the gap between germline ends came to 16 bases. The CDR3 totals 16 residues. Germline-derived CDR1 and CDR2 are SGHNT and YENEEA. The CDR3 is CASSLVVSTRIYGYTF. Here the CDR3 DNA reads TGTGCCAGCAGCTTAGTAGTCTCGACACGGATCTATGGCTACACCTTC.

The chain combines TRBV6-6 with TRBJ1-1; a possible D gene is TRBD1 (5 bases). Germline V gene sequence: CDR1 MNHNY, CDR2 SVGAGI (reference sequence). Trimming stripped 8 bases from V and 0 bases from J, with 13 bases between. The CDR3 is made up of 14 amino acids. DNA for the CDR3: TGTGCCAGCGACGAACAGGCGATGAACACTGAAGCTTTCTTT. It is translated as CASDEQAMNTEAFF.

This clone came up a few times. The V gene is TRBV19, the J gene TRBJ2-6; 9 bases line up with TRBD1. V shed 3 bases, J shed 0 bases, and the junction held 6 bases outside the gene matches. CDR1 is LNHDA, CDR2 SQIVND, per germline (reference sequence). The CDR3 covers 18 residues. DNA for the CDR3: TGTGCCAGTAGTATTGGGACAGGGCACCTCTCTGGGGCCAACGTCCTGACTTTC. It translates to CASSIGTGHLSGANVLTF.